The source of this T cell receptor beta chain is a study of T cells in Graves' hyperthyroidism and ophthalmopathy. The investigators amplified TCR beta CDR3 regions from RNA transcripts. HTBI primers were employed in a first-round RT-PCR of the TCR CDR3. TCRdb passed the multiplex PCR reads through MiXCR, listing each CDR3 protein once. The sample yields 650,000 to 700,000 distinct CDR3 sequences, roughly 17% seen once. The patients, who ranged from 18 to 65 in age, presented with newly diagnosed hyperthyroidism lasting under 2 months. Uncontrolled infection, other autoimmune disease, pregnancy or lactation barred patients from enrollment. Trimming left V 4 bases short and J 1 base short, with 11 bases between. The germline CDR1 and CDR2 sequences are MDHEN and SYDVKM. CDR3 size: 15 residues.

This TCR was recovered from a man in his forties or fifties with Graves' hyperthyroidism. Sequenced input: blood. The J gene is TRBJ1-3, the V gene TRBV28; D is undetermined. As DNA, the CDR3 is TGTGCCAGCAGTTCTCCGGGGAGTTCTGGAAACACCATATATTTT. This gives the protein CASSSPGSSGNTIYF.